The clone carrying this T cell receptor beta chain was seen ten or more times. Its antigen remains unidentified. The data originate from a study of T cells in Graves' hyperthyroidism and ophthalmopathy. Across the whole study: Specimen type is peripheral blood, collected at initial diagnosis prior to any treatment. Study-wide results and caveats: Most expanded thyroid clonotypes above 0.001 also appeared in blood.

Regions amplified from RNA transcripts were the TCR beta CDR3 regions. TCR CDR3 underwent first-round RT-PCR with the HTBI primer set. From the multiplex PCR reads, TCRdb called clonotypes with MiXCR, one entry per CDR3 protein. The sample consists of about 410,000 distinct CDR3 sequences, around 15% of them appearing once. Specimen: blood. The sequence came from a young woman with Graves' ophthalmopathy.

DNA of the CDR3: TGCAGTGCTAGAGCCGCAGGAGGGAGGCTAGCGGGGAACTACGAGCAGTACTTC. Translating gives CSARAAGGRLAGNYEQYF. The chain carries TRBV20-1 and TRBJ2-7; 9 bases agree with TRBD2. The germline CDR1 and CDR2 sequences are DFQATT and SNEGSKA (reference sequence). The CDR3 is made up of 18 amino acids. J lost 3 bases, V lost 1 base, and 16 bases had no gene match.